The source of this T cell receptor beta chain is a study of blood T cell repertoires in COVID-19. The wider study: The United States, Italy and Spain were the sources of the acute and convalescent COVID-19 samples.

The assay was immunoSEQ multiplex PCR, and TCRdb's table has in-frame clones only and misses some. The sample lists 12,000 to 15,000 clones; around nine tenths were seen once. Germline assignment: CDR1 MGHRA and CDR2 YSYEKL. V gave up 5 bases and J gave up 0 bases, with 10 bases separating them. This CDR3 comprises 14 residues. The sequence was collected from a human donor in a cohort sampled during active COVID-19. Input material: peripheral blood. This chain links TRBV4-1 with TRBJ1-1; D not resolved. The CDR3 DNA follows: TGCGCCAGCAGCTTCACCCCAGTGAACACTGAAGCTTTCTTT. Encoded protein: CASSFTPVNTEAFF.